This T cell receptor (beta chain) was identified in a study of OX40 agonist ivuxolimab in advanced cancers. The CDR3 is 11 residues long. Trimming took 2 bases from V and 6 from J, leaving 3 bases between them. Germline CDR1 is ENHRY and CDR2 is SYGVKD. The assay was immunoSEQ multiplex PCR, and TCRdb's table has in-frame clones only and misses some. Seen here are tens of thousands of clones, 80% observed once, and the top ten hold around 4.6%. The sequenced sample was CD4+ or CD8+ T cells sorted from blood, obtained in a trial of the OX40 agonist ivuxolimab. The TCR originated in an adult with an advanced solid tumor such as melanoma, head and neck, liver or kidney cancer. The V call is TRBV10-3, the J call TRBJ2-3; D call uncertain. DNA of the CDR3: TGTGCCATCAGTGAGAGGGATACGCAGTATTTT. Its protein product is CAISERDTQYF.